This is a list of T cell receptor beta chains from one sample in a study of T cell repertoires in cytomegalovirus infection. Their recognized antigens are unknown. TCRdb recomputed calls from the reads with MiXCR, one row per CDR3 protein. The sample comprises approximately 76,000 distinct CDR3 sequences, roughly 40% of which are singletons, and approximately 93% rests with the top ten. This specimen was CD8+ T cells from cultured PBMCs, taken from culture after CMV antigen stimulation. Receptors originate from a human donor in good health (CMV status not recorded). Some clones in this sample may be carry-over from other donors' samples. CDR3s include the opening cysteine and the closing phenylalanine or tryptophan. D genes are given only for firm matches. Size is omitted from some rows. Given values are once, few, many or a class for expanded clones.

CSAPGTASYEQYF TGCAGTGCCCCAGGGACAGCCTCCTACGAGCAGTACTTC TRBJ2-7 - TRBV20-1 TRBD1 13
CASSLEKGLSRYGYTF TGTGCCAGCAGTTTAGAGAAAGGTCTTAGTAGGTATGGCTACACCTTC TRBJ1-2 - TRBV27 - 16
CASSQDRSLAGNEQFF TGCGCCAGCAGCCAAGACCGGTCTCTAGCGGGCAATGAGCAGTTCTTC TRBJ2-1 - TRBV4-3 TRBD2 16
CASSSYARTGTGELFF TGTGCCAGCAGCTCGTACGCCCGGACAGGGACCGGGGAGCTGTTTTTT TRBJ2-2 few TRBV11-2 TRBD1 16
CASSSISYEQYF TGTGCCAGCAGCTCGATCTCCTACGAGCAGTACTTC TRBJ2-7 few TRBV12-3/TRBV12-4 - 12
CASSLPGGGGDTQYF TGTGCCAGCAGCTTACCTGGCGGGGGTGGAGATACGCAGTATTTT TRBJ2-3 - TRBV7-6 TRBD2 15
CASSHESPLRATNEKLFF TGTGCCAGCAGCCATGAGTCGCCCCTCCGAGCAACTAATGAAAAACTGTTTTTT TRBJ1-4 - TRBV18 - 18
CASSPKTSASTDTQYF TGTGCCAGCAGCCCGAAAACTAGCGCCAGCACAGATACGCAGTATTTT TRBJ2-3 - TRBV7-4 TRBD2 16
CASSTLGFSGAFF TGTGCCAGTAGTACCCTAGGTTTTTCCGGCGCTTTCTTT TRBJ1-1 - TRBV19 - 13
CASSTGQGNQPQHF TGTGCCAGCAGCACCGGACAGGGCAATCAGCCCCAGCATTTT TRBJ1-5 - TRBV27 TRBD1 14
CSVEGAGRHEQYF TGCAGCGTTGAAGGTGCAGGTCGGCACGAGCAGTACTTC TRBJ2-7 - TRBV29-1 - 13
CASSYSSGVTYNSPLHF TGTGCCAGCAGTTACTCGAGCGGGGTCACCTATAATTCACCCCTCCACTTT TRBJ1-6 - TRBV6-5 - 17